The T cell receptor beta chain described here comes from a study of blood T cells in healthy people across ages. Study-level background: Template switching caught about one barcoded beta molecule for each two T cells. Findings and limits, study-wide: Donor CMV infection status was unknown, possibly confounding age-related changes in expanded clonotypes.

Sample-barcoded 5' priming and a J-beta primer mix drove a second PCR of about 6 to 12 cycles. Each cDNA was tagged by a template-switch adaptor containing 12 random nucleotides. TCRdb called the 5' RACE reads again in MiXCR, with one record for every CDR3 protein. This table holds hundreds of thousands of distinct CDR3 sequences, 58% found once. Sample donors were healthy Caucasian individuals that came from Russia, aged roughly 6 to 100. As for this clonotype: Its cognate antigen is unknown.

The sequence was obtained from a man aged 25-40 years in good health. Sequencing input: blood.

The CDR3 DNA is TGTGCCAGCAGCCCGATAGCGGGAGAGTCCTACAATGAGCAGTTCTTC. Translating it yields CASSPIAGESYNEQFF. This chain connects TRBV11-2 to TRBJ2-1; 9 bases are a match to TRBD2. The CDR3 has 16 amino acids. The V segment lost 5 bases and the J segment 1 base; nucleotides outside the gene matches: 6. Germline V gene data show CDR1 as SGHAT and CDR2 as FQNNGV.